This T cell receptor beta chain was documented in a study of cytomegalovirus exposure and HLA in healthy donors. This CDR3 comprises 13 residues. In germline, CDR1 is SGHRS, CDR2 YFSETQ. V lost 0 bases and J lost 0, with 4 bases in between. Overall study findings and caveats: For cytomegalovirus status, the classifier reportedly gave diagnoses with high specificity and sensitivity. Rare TCR sequences predominated, though certain public TCRs were found in many donors.

The repertoire was sequenced with immunoSEQ multiplex PCR; TCRdb's copy has only in-frame clones and lacks some. The table records 200,000 or so clones, over 65% of them present only once. Details on this clone: Antigen: not known.

The chain combines TRBV5-1 with TRBJ2-7; D gene uncertain. The sample was PBMCs. This TCR came from a man between 18 and 35 years old in good health and CMV-seropositive. The CDR3: CASSLGSSYEQYF. The DNA of the CDR3 is TGCGCCAGCAGCTTGGGCAGCTCCTACGAGCAGTACTTC.